This TCR beta chain was captured by sequencing in a study of shared clonotypes between healthy human individuals. Germline CDR1 is LGHNA and CDR2 is YSLEER. CDR3 length equals 15 residues. V lost 0 bases and J 5 bases, leaving 13 bases between the germline ends. In the original processing: Junction-only sequences produced by ImmunoSEQ had no quality scores, so filtering differed. Generated by immunoSEQ multiplex PCR, the TCRdb table keeps only in-frame clones and is missing some. V and J calls and clone size come straight from that table; D and trimming were deduced from the DNA. The data contain a few million clones, 85% to 95% of them singletons.

The gene calls are TRBV4-3 and TRBJ2-5; no clear D. The sequence was obtained from a man younger than 35 in good health. The source material was naive CD4+ T cells sorted from blood. As to subset: CD45RA+ positively selected. CDR3 amino acids: CASSQDIRTEETQYF. The CDR3 DNA reads as TGCGCCAGCAGCCAAGATATCAGGACGGAGGAGACCCAGTACTTC.